Sequencing of this TCR beta chain was carried out in a study of shared clonotypes between healthy human individuals. Germline CDR1 reads SGHTA; CDR2 reads FQGNSA. The trim removed 5 bases at V and 3 bases at J, leaving 4 bases unmatched. The CDR3 consists of 13 residues. General study points: Richness estimates generally favored naive over memory subsets.

Selected positively for CCR7 and CD45RO-negative, naive CD8 cells excluded terminally differentiated effector memory CD45RA+ cells. Adult donors, all healthy and HIV-negative, had no recent acute infections or vaccinations. Each donor was a Caucasian adult residing in Nashville, Tennessee. The data were produced by immunoSEQ multiplex PCR, yet TCRdb's version contains in-frame clones alone and is incomplete. The sample has about 2 million clones; about 95% are singletons. This clone was seen a single time. Its specificity is not known. J is TRBJ2-7 and V is TRBV7-2, with 7 bases that match TRBD1. Sequencing was done on a sample of naive CD8+ T cells sorted from blood. The TCR was taken from a man between 18 and 29 years old in good health. The DNA of the CDR3 is TGTGCCAGCAGCCAAACAGGGGTCTACGAGCAGTACTTC. It specifies CASSQTGVYEQYF.